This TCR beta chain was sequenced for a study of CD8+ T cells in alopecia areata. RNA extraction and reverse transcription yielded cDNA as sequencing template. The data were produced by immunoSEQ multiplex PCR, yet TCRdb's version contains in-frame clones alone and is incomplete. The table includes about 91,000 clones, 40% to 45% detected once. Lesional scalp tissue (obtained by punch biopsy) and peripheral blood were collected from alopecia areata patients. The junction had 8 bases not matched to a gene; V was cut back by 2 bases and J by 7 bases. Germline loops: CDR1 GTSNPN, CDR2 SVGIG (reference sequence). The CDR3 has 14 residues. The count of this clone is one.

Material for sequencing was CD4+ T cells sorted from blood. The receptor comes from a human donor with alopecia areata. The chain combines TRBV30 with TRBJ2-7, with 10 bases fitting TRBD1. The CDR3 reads CAWSMTGGLREQYF. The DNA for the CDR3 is TGTGCCTGGAGTATGACAGGGGGCTTGAGGGAGCAGTACTTC. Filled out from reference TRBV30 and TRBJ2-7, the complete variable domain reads SQTIHQWPATLVQPVGSPLSLECTVEGTSNPNLYWYRQAAGRGLQLLFYSVGIGQISSEVPQNLSASRPQDRQFILSSKKLLLSDSGFYLCAWSMTGGLREQYFGPGTRLTVT.